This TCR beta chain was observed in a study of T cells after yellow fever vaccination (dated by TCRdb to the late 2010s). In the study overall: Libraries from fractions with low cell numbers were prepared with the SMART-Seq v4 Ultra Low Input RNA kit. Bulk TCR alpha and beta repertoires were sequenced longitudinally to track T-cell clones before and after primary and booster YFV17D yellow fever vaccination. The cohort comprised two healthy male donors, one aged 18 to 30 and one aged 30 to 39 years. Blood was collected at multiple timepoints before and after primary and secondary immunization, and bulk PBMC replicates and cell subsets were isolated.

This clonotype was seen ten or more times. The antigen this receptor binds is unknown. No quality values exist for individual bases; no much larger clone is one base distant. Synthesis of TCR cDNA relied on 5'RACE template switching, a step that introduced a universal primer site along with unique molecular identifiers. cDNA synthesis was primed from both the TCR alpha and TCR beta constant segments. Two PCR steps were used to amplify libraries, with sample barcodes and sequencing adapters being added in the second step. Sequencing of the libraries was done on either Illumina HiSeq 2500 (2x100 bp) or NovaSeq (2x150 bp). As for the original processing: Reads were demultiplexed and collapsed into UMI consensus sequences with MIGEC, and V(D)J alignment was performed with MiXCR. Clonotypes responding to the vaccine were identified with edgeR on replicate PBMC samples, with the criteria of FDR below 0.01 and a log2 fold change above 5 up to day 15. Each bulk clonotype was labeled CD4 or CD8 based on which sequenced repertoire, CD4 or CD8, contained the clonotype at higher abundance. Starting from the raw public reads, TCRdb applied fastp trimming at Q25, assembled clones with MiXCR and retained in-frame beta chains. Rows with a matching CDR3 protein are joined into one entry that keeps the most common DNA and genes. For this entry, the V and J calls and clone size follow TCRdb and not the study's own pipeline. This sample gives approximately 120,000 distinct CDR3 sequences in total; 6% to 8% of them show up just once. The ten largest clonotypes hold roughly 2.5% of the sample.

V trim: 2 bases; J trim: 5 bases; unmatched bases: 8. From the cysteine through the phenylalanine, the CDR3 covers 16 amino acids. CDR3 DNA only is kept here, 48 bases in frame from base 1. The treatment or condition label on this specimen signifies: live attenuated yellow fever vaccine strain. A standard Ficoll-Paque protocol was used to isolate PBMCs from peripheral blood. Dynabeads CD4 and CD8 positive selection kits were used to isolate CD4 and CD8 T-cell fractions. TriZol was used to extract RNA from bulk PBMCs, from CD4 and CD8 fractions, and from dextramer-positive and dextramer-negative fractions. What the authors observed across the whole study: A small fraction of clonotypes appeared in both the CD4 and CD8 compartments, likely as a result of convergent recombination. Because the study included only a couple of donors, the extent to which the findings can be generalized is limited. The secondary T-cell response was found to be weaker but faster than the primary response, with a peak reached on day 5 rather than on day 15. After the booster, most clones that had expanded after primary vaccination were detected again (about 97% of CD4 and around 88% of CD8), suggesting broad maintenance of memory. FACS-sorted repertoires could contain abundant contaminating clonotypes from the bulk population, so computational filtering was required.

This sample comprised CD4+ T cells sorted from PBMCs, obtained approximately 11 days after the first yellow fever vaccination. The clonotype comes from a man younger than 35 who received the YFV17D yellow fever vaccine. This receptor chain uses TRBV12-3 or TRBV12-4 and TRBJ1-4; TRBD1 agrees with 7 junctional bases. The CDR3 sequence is CASSLSSGGGNEKLFF. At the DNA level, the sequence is TGTGCCAGCAGTTTAAGCTCAGGGGGAGGGAATGAAAAACTGTTTTTT.